Presented here are 29 T cell receptor beta chains from one specimen sequenced in a study of cytomegalovirus exposure and HLA in healthy donors. Researchers ran the PCR with 60 Vbeta and 13 Jbeta primers. Sequencing was performed with immunoSEQ multiplex PCR; in TCRdb, only in-frame clones are kept and a portion is missing. There are fewer than 250,000 clones in the sample; about 79% occur only once, and around 1.9% lies in the top ten. The specimen sequenced was PBMCs. These receptors were obtained from a male donor in good health and CMV-seronegative.

The gene calls are TRBV7-9 and TRBJ1-4; 10 positions match TRBD1. The germline gives CDR1 SEHNR, CDR2 FQNEAQ (reference sequence). This CDR3 has 16 amino acids. The trim removed 4 bases at V and 10 bases at J, leaving 12 bases unmatched. CDR3: CASSWGTGTGDGKLFF. The CDR3 DNA reads as TGTGCCAGCAGCTGGGGGACCGGGACAGGGGACGGAAAACTGTTTTTT.

This clone was counted once. The chain carries TRBV6-1 and TRBJ1-3; no clear D gene. CDR3 size: 15 residues. CDR1 and CDR2 (germline): MNHNS, SASEGT. Trimming cost V 4 bases and J 2 bases, with 12 bases left between them. CDR3 nucleotides: TGTGCCAGCAGTGCCACCACAGTGACTGGAAACACCATATATTTT. Translated, it gives CASSATTVTGNTIYF.

The gene calls are TRBV5-1 and TRBJ2-7; no clear D gene. V lost 1 base to trimming and J lost 5 bases, with 7 bases between them. This CDR3 has 12 amino acids. Germline CDR1 reads SGHRS; CDR2 reads YFSETQ. Here the CDR3 reads CASSLFADEQYF. In DNA form, the CDR3 reads TGCGCCAGCAGCTTGTTTGCGGACGAGCAGTACTTC.

The CDR3 nucleotides read TGTGCCAGCAGCTCCGGGCCGGGACTAGCGGGGCCCCAAAGGGAGTTCTTC. Translation gives CASSSGPGLAGPQREFF. V gene TRBV7-2 combines with J gene TRBJ2-1, with 13 bases fitting TRBD2. From germline, CDR1 is SGHTA and CDR2 FQGNSA. This CDR3 comprises 17 residues. Unmatched junction bases numbered 17, after V lost 4 bases and J lost 14 bases.

DNA of the CDR3: TGTGCCAGCCGTACCCAGGGCCTCGCCTCTGGGGCCAACGTCCTGACTTTC. Encoded protein: CASRTQGLASGANVLTF. J is TRBJ2-6 and V is TRBV28; perhaps TRBD1 as D (5 bases). With 8 bases removed from V and 0 bases from J, the gap between germline ends came to 17 bases. CDR3 length equals 17 residues. CDR1 is MDHEN and CDR2 is SYDVKM in the germline V gene.

This clone occurred a few times. In nucleotides, the CDR3 is TGTGCCAGCATTTTCGAAGGGGGAGAGGACAATGAGCAGTTCTTC. Encoded protein: CASIFEGGEDNEQFF. V gene TRBV7-9 combines with J gene TRBJ2-1; weak D call: TRBD1 (6 bases). This CDR3 is 15 amino acids long. Trimming pared 7 bases from V and 5 bases from J, leaving 18 bases between. The germline V gene encodes CDR1 SEHNR and CDR2 FQNEAQ (reference sequence). Together with reference TRBV7-9 and TRBJ2-1, the CDR3 gives the full variable domain: DTGVSQNPRHKITKRGQNVTFRCDPISEHNRLYWYRQTLGQGPEFLTYFQNEAQLEKSRLLSDRFSAERPKGSFSTLEIQRTEQGDSAMYLCASIFEGGEDNEQFFGPGTRLTVL.

The gene calls are TRBV6-5 and TRBJ2-3; D ambiguous. Trimming cost V 1 base and J 8 bases, with 4 bases left between them. The germline V gene encodes CDR1 MNHEY and CDR2 SVGAGI. CDR3 length: 11 residues. As DNA, the CDR3 is TGTGCCAGCAGTTACTTGCGTACGCAGTATTTT. Protein product: CASSYLRTQYF.

This rearrangement joins TRBV27 to TRBJ2-1; D may be TRBD1 (5 bases). Germline CDR1 and CDR2: MNHEY and SMNVEV (reference sequence). The CDR3 length is 14 residues. Between the trimmed V and J ends, which lost 0 bases and 7 bases, there was a span of 10 bases. CDR3 in DNA: TGTGCCAGCAGTTTATCTCAGGGTTTAAATGAGCAGTTCTTC. Its translation: CASSLSQGLNEQFF.

This chain connects TRBV7-2 to TRBJ1-2; weak D call: TRBD1 (5 bases). The CDR3 has 15 amino acids. V dropped 5 bases and J dropped 2 bases, with 15 bases sitting between them. Germline V gives CDR1 SGHTA, CDR2 FQGNSA. CDR3 residues: CASSLPGGGNYGYTF. CDR3 DNA sequence: TGTGCCAGCAGCCTCCCGGGGGGGGGAAACTATGGCTACACCTTC.

The CDR3 region is CASSPGLAGGRGEQYF. The CDR3 nucleotides read TGTGCCAGCAGCCCGGGACTAGCGGGAGGGCGGGGCGAGCAGTACTTC. This sequence joins TRBV5-4 and TRBJ2-7; 16 nucleotides line up with TRBD2. This CDR3 is 16 amino acids long. Per germline, CDR1 SGHNT and CDR2 YYREEE (reference sequence). J lost 6 bases, V lost 4 bases, and 7 bases had no gene match.

The CDR3: CASSETGVYGYTF. CDR3 nucleotides: TGTGCCAGCAGTGAAACAGGGGTCTATGGCTACACCTTC. V is TRBV6-5 and J is TRBJ1-2; TRBD1 matches 7 bases. CDR3 length: 13 residues. The V gene's germline CDR1 is MNHEY and CDR2 SVGAGI. With V trimmed by 5 bases and J by 4 bases, 4 bases remained unmatched.

The chain links TRBV2 to TRBJ2-1, with 7 bases matching TRBD1. The V and J ends lost 7 bases and 0 bases, in that order; junction bases with no gene match: 6. CDR3 length: 15 amino acids. Germline V lookup: CDR1 SNHLY, CDR2 FYNNEI. CDR3 sequence (DNA): TGTGCCAGCACGATGACAGGGAGCTCCTACAATGAGCAGTTCTTC. It translates to CASTMTGSSYNEQFF.

The rearrangement joins TRBV7-2 to TRBJ1-5; TRBD1 might be the D (5 bases). V lost 5 bases and J 5 bases, leaving 13 bases between the germline ends. The V gene's germline CDR1 is SGHTA and CDR2 FQGNSA. The CDR3 has 14 residues. The CDR3 reads CASSLRGGDQPQHF. For the CDR3, the DNA is TGTGCCAGCAGCCTTAGGGGAGGGGATCAGCCCCAGCATTTT.

The CDR3 loop reads CASSLGGTTDTQYF. The CDR3 nucleotides read TGCGCCAGCAGCTTGGGGGGCACCACAGATACGCAGTATTTT. The rearrangement links TRBV5-1 to TRBJ2-3; possible D gene TRBD1, 5 bases. CDR3 length: 14 residues. Germline V gene data show CDR1 as SGHRS and CDR2 as YFSETQ. Trimming stripped 0 bases from V and 2 bases from J, with 7 bases between.

The chain carries TRBV5-1 and TRBJ2-3, with TRBD1 as a possible D gene (6 bases). CDR3 size: 14 residues. Germline V gives CDR1 SGHRS, CDR2 YFSETQ. Trimming removed 3 bases from V and 2 bases from J, with 10 bases in between. The CDR3 sequence is CASSWAGDTDTQYF. The CDR3 DNA is TGCGCCAGCAGCTGGGCAGGGGACACAGATACGCAGTATTTT.

This clone has a handful of counts. The chain links TRBV7-9 to TRBJ2-1; D might be TRBD2 (5 bases). The CDR3 is 14 amino acids. V was pared by 3 bases and J by 5 bases, with 11 bases between. Germline CDR1 is SEHNR and CDR2 is FQNEAQ (reference sequence). Written as DNA, the CDR3 is TGTGCCAGCAGCTTCGGAGCGGAGCACAATGAGCAGTTCTTC. Translation: CASSFGAEHNEQFF.

V and J are TRBV19 and TRBJ2-5, with a weak D call TRBD1 (5 bases). V lost 3 bases and J 5 bases, leaving 10 bases between the germline ends. This CDR3 comprises 13 residues. The germline gives CDR1 LNHDA, CDR2 SQIVND (reference sequence). The CDR3 DNA reads TGTGCCAGTAGTATTGGACAACGCGAGACCCAGTACTTC. It translates to CASSIGQRETQYF.

The V and J genes are TRBV4-1 and TRBJ2-5, with 8 bases identical to TRBD2. This CDR3 region has 16 residues. With 2 bases clipped from V and 5 bases from J, the junction kept 10 bases outside the gene matches. In germline, CDR1 is MGHRA, CDR2 YSYEKL. The DNA for the CDR3 is TGCGCCAGCAGCCAAAGAGAGCGGGAGTTTAAGGAGACCCAGTACTTC. Residues: CASSQREREFKETQYF.

The sample holds a few counts of this clone. The chain couples TRBV4-1 to TRBJ2-7; tentatively, D is TRBD2 (6 bases). The germline V gene encodes CDR1 MGHRA and CDR2 YSYEKL. The V and J ends lost 3 bases and 4 bases respectively, with 28 bases between them. This CDR3 is 19 amino acids long. The CDR3 nucleotides read TGCGCCAGCAGCCACCACGCCGGCCGAGGAGGGCGCGGAATATACGAGCAGTACTTC. Amino acid sequence: CASSHHAGRGGRGIYEQYF.

The chain employs TRBV28 and TRBJ1-1; 10 nucleotides line up with TRBD1. V was clipped by 5 bases and J by 3 bases; unmatched bases: 6. The CDR3 is 15 residues long. Germline values: CDR1 MDHEN, CDR2 SYDVKM. The CDR3 nucleotides read TGTGCCAGCAGTCCCGACAGGGGGCTAGACACTGAAGCTTTCTTT. It codes for CASSPDRGLDTEAFF.

The chain joins TRBV6-6 to TRBJ1-2, with TRBD1 matching over 11 bases. The CDR3 totals 14 residues. CDR1 and CDR2 from the germline V gene are MNHNY and SVGAGI (reference sequence). With V trimmed by 0 bases and J by 12 bases, 6 bases remained unmatched. The CDR3 region is CASSYSHGQGADTF. The CDR3 nucleotides read TGTGCCAGCAGTTACTCCCACGGACAGGGGGCTGACACCTTC.

This rearrangement joins TRBV7-7 to TRBJ2-7; no definite D call. This CDR3 has 15 amino acids. The V end lost 2 bases, the J end lost 3 bases, and 14 bases lay between the germline ends. From germline, CDR1 is SSHAT and CDR2 FNYEAQ (reference sequence). CDR3 coding DNA: TGTGCCAGCAGCTTAAGCCCAGGCCCCCACTACGAGCAGTACTTC. Translation: CASSLSPGPHYEQYF.

The chain links TRBV7-2 to TRBJ2-3; 7 bases match TRBD2. V trimming: 5 bases; J trimming: 0 bases; junction bases outside the gene matches: 8. The V gene's germline CDR1 is SGHTA and CDR2 FQGNSA. CDR3 length equals 16 residues. CDR3 residues: CASSLPSGRSTDTQYF. The CDR3 nucleotides are TGTGCCAGCAGCCTACCTAGCGGCAGAAGCACAGATACGCAGTATTTT.

CDR3 protein: CASRSQGGTEAFF. The CDR3 nucleotides read TGTGCCAGCAGGTCACAAGGAGGCACTGAAGCTTTCTTT. The V call is TRBV7-3, the J call TRBJ1-1; unclear D gene. Germline loops: CDR1 SGHTA, CDR2 FQGTGA. The V end lost 6 bases, the J end lost 4 bases, and 12 bases lay between the germline ends. The CDR3 extends over 13 amino acids.

This chain joins TRBV7-2 and TRBJ1-4; no definite D call. The germline gives CDR1 SGHTA, CDR2 FQGNSA. V dropped 5 bases and J dropped 5 bases, with 3 bases sitting between them. CDR3 length equals 11 residues. Here the CDR3 DNA reads TGTGCCAGCAGCCAGAATGAAAAACTGTTTTTT. This codes for CASSQNEKLFF.

This clone was seen once. This chain connects TRBV7-8 to TRBJ1-1; maybe TRBD1 (6 bases). The CDR3 totals 16 residues. V was trimmed by 3 bases and J by 0 bases, leaving 14 bases between them. Germline CDR1 is SGHVS and CDR2 is FQNEAQ. The CDR3 bases are TGTGCCAGCAGCTTCTCTCGGGGGGCCATGAACACTGAAGCTTTCTTT. Translation: CASSFSRGAMNTEAFF. Looking up the rest from reference TRBV7-8 and TRBJ1-1 gives the full variable domain: GAGVSQSPRYKVAKRGQDVALRCDPISGHVSLFWYQQALGQGPEFLTYFQNEAQLDKSGLPSDRFFAERPEGSVSTLKIQRTQQEDSAVYLCASSFSRGAMNTEAFFGQGTRLTVV.

This chain uses TRBV7-9 with TRBJ1-4; weak D call: TRBD1 (6 bases). There are 14 residues in the CDR3. Trimming removed 3 bases from V and 8 bases from J, with 13 bases in between. Per the germline V gene, CDR1 is SEHNR and CDR2 is FQNEAQ (reference sequence). The CDR3 here is CASSLQGPREKLFF. The CDR3 coding sequence is TGTGCCAGCAGCTTGCAGGGGCCCCGCGAAAAACTGTTTTTT.

The genes are TRBV5-1 and TRBJ1-5; 8 bases are a match to TRBD1. CDR1 is SGHRS and CDR2 is YFSETQ in the germline V gene. The ends lost 4 bases at V and 4 bases at J; junction bases unmatched: 7. This CDR3 is built from 15 residues. The CDR3 region is CASSAGTGQNQPQHF. The CDR3 DNA follows: TGCGCCAGCAGCGCCGGGACAGGCCAAAATCAGCCCCAGCATTTT.

To note about this clone: Other DNA sequences within the sample encode an identical CDR3. The V call is TRBV6-6, the J call TRBJ2-7; TRBD1 is a possible D gene (6 bases). The germline V and J ends were trimmed by 2 bases and 1 base, with 6 bases remaining between them. CDR1 and CDR2 (germline): MNHNY, SVGAGI (reference sequence). This CDR3 contains 13 residues. CDR3 sequence: CASSYGQSYEQYF. Written as DNA, the CDR3 is TGTGCCAGCAGTTACGGACAGTCCTACGAGCAGTACTTC.